This T cell receptor beta chain was profiled in a study of beta chain features in type 1 diabetes. Findings of the study overall: TCRB CDR3 length was moderately but significantly reduced in all four CD4+ subsets of Type 1 diabetes patients. Highly expressing activated T cells could be over-counted with a cDNA template.

A word on this clone: The antigen remains undetermined.

cDNA synthesis used the whole RNA isolate, giving expressed TCRB sequences. Deep immunoSEQ sequencing covered naive, central memory and regulatory T cell samples. The table came from immunoSEQ multiplex PCR; TCRdb's copy has only in-frame clones and leaves some out. Of tens of thousands of clones listed, 42% are singletons. A CD45RO/CCR7/CD25/CD127/CD95/CD27 panel sorted naive, central memory, regulatory and stem cell-like memory CD4+ cells. Material for sequencing was Tregs from blood. This sequence was found in a man aged 25-45 years with type 1 diabetes.

The CDR3 bases are TGTGCCAGCAGCGCTAAACCGGGATCCACTCTAGCCAAAAACATTCAGTACTTC. Amino acids: CASSAKPGSTLAKNIQYF. The chain couples TRBV7-8 to TRBJ2-4, with D maybe TRBD2 (5 bases). Trimming stripped 5 bases from V and 0 bases from J, with 20 bases between. The germline CDR1 and CDR2 sequences are SGHVS and FQNEAQ. The CDR3 spans 18 residues.